The 9 T cell receptor beta chains below all came from one sample that was sequenced in a study of T-cell reconstitution after alpha-beta-depleted transplantation in children. The antigens these receptors bind are not known. Unique molecular identifiers were incorporated during preparation of the TCRbeta library. TCRdb re-analysed the PCR reads in MiXCR, keeping a single row per CDR3 protein. The table records some 300,000 distinct CDR3 sequences, nearly 8% of them present only once. Study findings and constraints: Diversity and T-cell counts at one year after transplant derived mostly from new T cells.

The starting material was peripheral blood, obtained 360 days after TCRalphabeta/CD19-depleted stem cell transplant. These receptors were taken from a female patient aged 2-15 years who had a stem cell transplant for Fanconi anemia, so the T cells may come from the graft donor.

In regard to this clonotype: The CDR3 does not end in the conserved phenylalanine or tryptophan, so this is likely a read error. The rearrangement joins TRBV28 to TRBJ1-2, with 10 bases lining up with TRBD1. Germline lookup yields CDR1 MDHEN and CDR2 SYDVKM. The CDR3 is made up of 15 amino acids. The V and J ends lost 6 bases and 4 bases, in that order; junction bases with no gene match: 8. CDR3 sequence reads: CASRFGQGGIYGYTY. The CDR3 DNA reads TGTGCCAGCAGATTCGGACAGGGGGGTATCTATGGCTACACCTAC.

This chain connects TRBV6-2 or TRBV6-3 to TRBJ1-5; tentative D call: TRBD1 (5 bases). V shed 5 bases and J shed 1 base, with 24 bases lying between them. The CDR3 runs to 19 residues. Germline CDR1 MNHEY, CDR2 SVGEGT. CDR3 bases: TGTGCCAGCAGTCACCCCGCTCGGACGGAGGCAGGGAGCAATCAGCCCCAGCATTTT. This translates into CASSHPARTEAGSNQPQHF.

This clonotype was observed at least ten times. The J gene is TRBJ2-1, the V gene TRBV5-5; D might be TRBD2 (6 bases). The V end was cut by 0 bases, the J end by 5 bases, with 12 bases between. Germline CDR1 and CDR2: SGHKS and YYEKEE (reference sequence). This CDR3 region has 15 residues. CDR3 residues: CASSLEGRRDNEQFF. The CDR3 region has the DNA TGTGCCAGCAGCTTGGAAGGGAGGAGGGACAATGAGCAGTTCTTC.

This clonotype has a handful of counts. V usage is TRBV11-1 and J usage is TRBJ1-5, with TRBD1 identical over 7 bases. This CDR3 region has 18 residues. V was clipped by 1 base and J by 3 bases; unmatched bases: 12. Germline V gene lookup returns CDR1 SGHAT and CDR2 FQDESV (reference sequence). For the CDR3, the DNA is TGTGCCAGCAGCTTAGTCTCTGGCCGGGACAGCAACAATCAGCCCCAGCATTTT. Translating gives CASSLVSGRDSNNQPQHF.

V is TRBV6-5 and J is TRBJ2-5; 8 nucleotides agree with TRBD2. CDR3 size: 16 residues. Germline trimming cut 2 bases from V and 4 bases from J; bases unmatched to any gene: 9. The germline V gene encodes CDR1 MNHEY and CDR2 SVGAGI. The CDR3 reads CASSYRGSGVTETQYF. In DNA form, the CDR3 reads TGTGCCAGCAGTTACCGCGGTAGCGGGGTTACAGAGACCCAGTACTTC.

This clonotype has at least ten counts. The genes are TRBV5-6 and TRBJ2-1; tentatively, D is TRBD2 (6 bases). Trimming removed 0 bases at V and 10 bases at J, with 11 bases between. CDR1 is SGHDT, CDR2 YYEEEE, per germline. There are 13 residues in the CDR3. CDR3 protein: CASSLGEVPEQFF. CDR3 nucleotide sequence: TGTGCCAGCAGCTTGGGGGAGGTTCCGGAGCAGTTCTTC.

This clonotype was observed at least ten times. V gene TRBV29-1 combines with J gene TRBJ1-1, with D unclear. The CDR3 spans 15 residues. With 4 bases removed from V and 0 bases from J, the gap between germline ends came to 15 bases. In germline, CDR1 is SQVTM, CDR2 ANQGSEA. CDR3 protein: CSVGVGVPLNTEAFF. The CDR3 DNA reads TGCAGCGTTGGGGTCGGGGTACCACTGAACACTGAAGCTTTCTTT. Full variable domain (outside the CDR3, taken from reference TRBV29-1 and TRBJ1-1): SAVISQKPSRDICQRGTSLTIQCQVDSQVTMMFWYRQQPGQSLTLIATANQGSEATYESGFVIDKFPISRPNLTFSTLTVSNMSPEDSSIYLCSVGVGVPLNTEAFFGQGTRLTVV.

This clonotype occurred many times. The CDR3 DNA is TGTGCCAGCAGCTTGACCAATAACTACGAGCAGTACGTC. Residues: CASSLTNNYEQYV. The gene calls are TRBV7-8 and TRBJ2-7; unclear D gene. The CDR3 covers 13 residues. V shed 3 bases and J shed 3 bases, with 9 bases lying between them. The germline V gene encodes CDR1 SGHVS and CDR2 FQNEAQ.

The table lists this clonotype with a few counts. This rearrangement joins TRBV7-8 to TRBJ1-4; D is ambiguous. The CDR3 is 15 residues long. V shed 5 bases and J shed 7 bases, with 17 bases lying between them. Per germline, CDR1 SGHVS and CDR2 FQNEAQ. The CDR3 region is CASSPTARPGEKLFF. The CDR3 region has the DNA TGTGCCAGCAGCCCTACCGCCAGGCCGGGTGAAAAACTGTTTTTT.